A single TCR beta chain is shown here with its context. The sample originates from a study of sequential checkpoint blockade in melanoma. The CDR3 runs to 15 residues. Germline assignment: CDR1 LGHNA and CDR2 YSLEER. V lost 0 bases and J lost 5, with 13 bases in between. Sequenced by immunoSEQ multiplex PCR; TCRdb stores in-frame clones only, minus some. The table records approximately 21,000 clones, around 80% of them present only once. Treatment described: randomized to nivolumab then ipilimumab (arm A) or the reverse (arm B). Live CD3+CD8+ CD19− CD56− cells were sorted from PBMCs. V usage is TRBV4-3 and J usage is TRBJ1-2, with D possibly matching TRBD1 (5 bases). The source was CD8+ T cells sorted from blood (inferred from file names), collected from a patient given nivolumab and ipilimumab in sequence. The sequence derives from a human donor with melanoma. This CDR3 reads CASSQDNGGWYGYTF. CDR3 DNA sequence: TGCGCCAGCAGCCAAGATAACGGGGGTTGGTATGGCTACACCTTC.